Described below is a single TCR beta chain sequence and its context. The data are from a study of blood T cell repertoires in COVID-19. Study-level background: Samples of COVID-19 (acute and convalescent) were obtained from the United States, Italy and Spain. PBMCs, B-cell-depleted T cells, or T cells provided the cDNA or gDNA that made up the material.

Germline-derived CDR1 and CDR2 are KGHSH and LQKENI. The CDR3 totals 15 residues. V dropped 2 bases and J dropped 3; count of bases not matched to a gene: 0. Authors' data handling: Using reference gene primer amplification, nucleated cell counts were estimated. Method: immunoSEQ multiplex PCR; TCRdb's copy keeps in-frame clones and lacks some. V and J calls and clone size are copied from that table; D and trimming were computed from the DNA. The sample includes about 250,000 clones, around 86% seen only once; the top ten take 1.5% to 2%. Sequenced input: peripheral blood. This chain links TRBV18 with TRBJ2-5; TRBD2 matches 13 bases. The clonotype originates from a woman aged 55-70 years who had recovered from COVID-19. Written as DNA, the CDR3 is TGTGCCAGCTCACCAGGGACTAGCGGGGAAGAGACCCAGTACTTC. Amino acids: CASSPGTSGEETQYF.